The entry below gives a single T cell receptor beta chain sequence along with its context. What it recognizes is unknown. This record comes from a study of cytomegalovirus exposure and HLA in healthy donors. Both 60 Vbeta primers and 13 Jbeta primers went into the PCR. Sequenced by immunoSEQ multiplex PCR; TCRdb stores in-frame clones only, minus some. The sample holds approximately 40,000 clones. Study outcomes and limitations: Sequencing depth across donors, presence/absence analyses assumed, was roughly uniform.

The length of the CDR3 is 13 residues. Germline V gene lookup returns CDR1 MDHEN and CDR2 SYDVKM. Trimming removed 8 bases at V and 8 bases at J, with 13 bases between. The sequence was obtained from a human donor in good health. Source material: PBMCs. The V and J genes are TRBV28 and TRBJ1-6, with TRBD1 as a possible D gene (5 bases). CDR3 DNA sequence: TGTGCCAGCGTTGGCAGGGTGTATTCACCCCTCCACTTT. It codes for CASVGRVYSPLHF.